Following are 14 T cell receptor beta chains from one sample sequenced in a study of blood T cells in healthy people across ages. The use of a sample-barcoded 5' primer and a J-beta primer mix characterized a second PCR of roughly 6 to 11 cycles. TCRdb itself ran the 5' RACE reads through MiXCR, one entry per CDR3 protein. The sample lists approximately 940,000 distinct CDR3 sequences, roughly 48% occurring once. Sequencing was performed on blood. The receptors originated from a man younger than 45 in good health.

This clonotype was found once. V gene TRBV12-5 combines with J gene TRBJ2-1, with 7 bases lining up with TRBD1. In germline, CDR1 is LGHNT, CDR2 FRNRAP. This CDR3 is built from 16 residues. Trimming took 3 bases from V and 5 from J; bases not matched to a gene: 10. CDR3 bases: TGTGCTAGTGGTTTCGGCACCGGGACAGTCAACAATGAGCAGTTCTTC. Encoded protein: CASGFGTGTVNNEQFF.

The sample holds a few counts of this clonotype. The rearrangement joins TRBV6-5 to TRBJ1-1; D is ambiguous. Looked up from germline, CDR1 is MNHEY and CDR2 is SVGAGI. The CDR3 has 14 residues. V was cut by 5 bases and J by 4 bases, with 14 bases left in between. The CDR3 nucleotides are TGTGCCAGCAGTGGGCCCGGTAGAGGCACTGAAGCTTTCTTT. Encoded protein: CASSGPGRGTEAFF.

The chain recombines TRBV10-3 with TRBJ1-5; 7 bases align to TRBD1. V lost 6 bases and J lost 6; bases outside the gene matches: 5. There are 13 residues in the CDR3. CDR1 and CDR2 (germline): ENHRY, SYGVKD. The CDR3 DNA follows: TGTGCCATCAGATCGACAGGGAGTCAGCCCCAGCATTTT. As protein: CAIRSTGSQPQHF.

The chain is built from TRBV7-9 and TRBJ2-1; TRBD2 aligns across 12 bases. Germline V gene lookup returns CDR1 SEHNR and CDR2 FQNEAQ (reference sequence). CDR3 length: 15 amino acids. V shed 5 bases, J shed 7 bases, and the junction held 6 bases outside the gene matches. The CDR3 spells CASSPSGGARNEQFF. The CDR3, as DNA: TGTGCCAGCAGCCCTAGCGGGGGGGCAAGGAATGAGCAGTTCTTC.

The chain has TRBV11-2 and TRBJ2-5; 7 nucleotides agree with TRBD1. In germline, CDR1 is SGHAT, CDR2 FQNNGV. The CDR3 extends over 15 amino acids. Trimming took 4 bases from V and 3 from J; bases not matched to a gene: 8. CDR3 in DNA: TGTGCCAGCAGCTCCGGACAGGCGAGGGAAGAGACCCAGTACTTC. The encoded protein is CASSSGQAREETQYF.

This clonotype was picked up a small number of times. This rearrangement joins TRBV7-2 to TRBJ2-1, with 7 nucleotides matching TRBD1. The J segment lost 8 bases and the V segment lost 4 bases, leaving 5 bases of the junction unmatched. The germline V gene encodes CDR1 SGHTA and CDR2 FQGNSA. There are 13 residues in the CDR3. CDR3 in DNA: TGTGCCAGCAGCTCTGACAGGGAACATGAGCAGTTCTTC. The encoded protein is CASSSDREHEQFF.

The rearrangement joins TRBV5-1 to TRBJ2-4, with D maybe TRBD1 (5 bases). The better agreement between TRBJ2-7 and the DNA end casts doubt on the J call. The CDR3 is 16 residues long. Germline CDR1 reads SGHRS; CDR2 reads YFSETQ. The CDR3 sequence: CASSPLTATVTYEQYF. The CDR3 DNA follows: TGCGCCAGCAGCCCTTTGACAGCCACAGTAACCTACGAGCAGTACTTC.

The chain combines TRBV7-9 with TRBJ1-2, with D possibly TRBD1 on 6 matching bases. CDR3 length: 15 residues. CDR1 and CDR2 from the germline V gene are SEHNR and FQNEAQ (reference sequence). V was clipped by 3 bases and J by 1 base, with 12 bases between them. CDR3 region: CASSFADSFNYGYTF. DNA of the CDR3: TGTGCCAGCAGCTTTGCGGACAGCTTTAACTATGGCTACACCTTC.

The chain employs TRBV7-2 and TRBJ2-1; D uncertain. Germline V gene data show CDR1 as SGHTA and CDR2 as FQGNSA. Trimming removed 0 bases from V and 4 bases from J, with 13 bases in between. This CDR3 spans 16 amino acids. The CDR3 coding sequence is TGTGCCAGCAGCTTAGCGATGGAGACCCGATACAATGAGCAGTTCTTC. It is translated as CASSLAMETRYNEQFF.

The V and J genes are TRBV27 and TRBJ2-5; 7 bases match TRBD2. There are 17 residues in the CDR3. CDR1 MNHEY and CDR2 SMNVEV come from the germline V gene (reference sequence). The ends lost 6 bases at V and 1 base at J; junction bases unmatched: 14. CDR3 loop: CASREASGTNVQETQYF. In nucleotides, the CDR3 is TGTGCCAGCAGGGAAGCCTCCGGGACTAACGTCCAAGAGACCCAGTACTTC.

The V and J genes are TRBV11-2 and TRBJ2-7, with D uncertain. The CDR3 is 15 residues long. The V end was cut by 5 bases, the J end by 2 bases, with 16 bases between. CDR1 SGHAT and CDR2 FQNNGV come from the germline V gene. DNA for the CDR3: TGTGCCAGCAGCCGTGTCAGGACCCTAACCTACGAGCAGTACTTC. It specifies CASSRVRTLTYEQYF.

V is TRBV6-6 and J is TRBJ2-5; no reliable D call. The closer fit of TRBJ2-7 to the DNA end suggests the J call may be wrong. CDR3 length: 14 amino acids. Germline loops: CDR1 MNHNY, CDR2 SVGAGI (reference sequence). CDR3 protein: CASSYKGWDNEQYF. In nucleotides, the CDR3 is TGTGCCAGCAGTTACAAAGGATGGGATAACGAGCAGTACTTC.

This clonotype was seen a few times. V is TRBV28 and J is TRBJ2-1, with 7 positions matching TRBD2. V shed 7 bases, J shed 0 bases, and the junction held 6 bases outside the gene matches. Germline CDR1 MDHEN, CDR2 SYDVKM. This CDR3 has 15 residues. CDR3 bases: TGTGCCAGCACCTCCTGGGGGGGCTCCTACAATGAGCAGTTCTTC. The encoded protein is CASTSWGGSYNEQFF.

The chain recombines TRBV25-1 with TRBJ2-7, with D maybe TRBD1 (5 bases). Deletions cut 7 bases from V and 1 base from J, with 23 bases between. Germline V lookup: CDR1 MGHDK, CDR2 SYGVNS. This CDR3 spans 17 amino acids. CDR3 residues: CASKRKGWGSISYEQYF. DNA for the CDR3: TGTGCCAGCAAACGGAAGGGTTGGGGCTCGATTTCCTACGAGCAGTACTTC.